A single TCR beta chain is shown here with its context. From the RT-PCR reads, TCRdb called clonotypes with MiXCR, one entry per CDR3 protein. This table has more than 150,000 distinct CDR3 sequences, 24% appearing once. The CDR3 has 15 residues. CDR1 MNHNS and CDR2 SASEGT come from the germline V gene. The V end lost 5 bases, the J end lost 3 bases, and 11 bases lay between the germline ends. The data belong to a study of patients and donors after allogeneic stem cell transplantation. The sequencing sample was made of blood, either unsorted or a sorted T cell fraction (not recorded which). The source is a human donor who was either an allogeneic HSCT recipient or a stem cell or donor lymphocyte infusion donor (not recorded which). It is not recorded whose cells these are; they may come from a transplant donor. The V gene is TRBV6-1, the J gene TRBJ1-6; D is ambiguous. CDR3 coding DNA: TGTGCCAGCAGTATTTTTGGCAGCTATAATTCACCCCTCCACTTT. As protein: CASSIFGSYNSPLHF.